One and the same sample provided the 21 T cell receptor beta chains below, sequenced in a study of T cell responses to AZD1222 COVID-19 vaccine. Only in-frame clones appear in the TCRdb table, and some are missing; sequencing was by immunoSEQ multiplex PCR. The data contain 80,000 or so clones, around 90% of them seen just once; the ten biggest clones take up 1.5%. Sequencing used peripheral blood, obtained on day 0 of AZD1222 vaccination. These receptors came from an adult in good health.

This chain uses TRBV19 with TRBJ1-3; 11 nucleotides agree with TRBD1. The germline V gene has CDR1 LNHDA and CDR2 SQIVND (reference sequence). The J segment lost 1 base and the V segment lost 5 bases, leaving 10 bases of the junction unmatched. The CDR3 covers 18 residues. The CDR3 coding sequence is TGTGCCAGTAGTTCACGGACCGGACAGGGGGCGTCTGGAAACACCATATATTTT. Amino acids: CASSSRTGQGASGNTIYF.

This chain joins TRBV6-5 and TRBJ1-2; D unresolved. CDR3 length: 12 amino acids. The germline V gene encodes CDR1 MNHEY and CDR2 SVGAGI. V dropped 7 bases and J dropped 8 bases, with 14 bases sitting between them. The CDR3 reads CASMSAAGGYTF. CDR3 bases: TGTGCCAGCATGTCGGCGGCTGGCGGCTACACCTTC.

The CDR3 coding sequence is TGTGCCAGCAGCCCTAGGCAGGGGGTGAGCTCTGGAAACACCATATATTTT. It encodes CASSPRQGVSSGNTIYF. This chain joins TRBV9 and TRBJ1-3, with 7 bases matching TRBD1. The CDR3 has 17 residues. V trimming: 4 bases; J trimming: 0 bases; junction bases outside the gene matches: 10. Germline CDR1 SGDLS, CDR2 YYNGEE.

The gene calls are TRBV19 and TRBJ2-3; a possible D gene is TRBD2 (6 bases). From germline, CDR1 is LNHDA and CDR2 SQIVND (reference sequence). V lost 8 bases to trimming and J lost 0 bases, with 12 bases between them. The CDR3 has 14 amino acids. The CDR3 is CASGRSGSTDTQYF. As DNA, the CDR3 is TGTGCCAGTGGAAGAAGCGGGAGCACAGATACGCAGTATTTT.

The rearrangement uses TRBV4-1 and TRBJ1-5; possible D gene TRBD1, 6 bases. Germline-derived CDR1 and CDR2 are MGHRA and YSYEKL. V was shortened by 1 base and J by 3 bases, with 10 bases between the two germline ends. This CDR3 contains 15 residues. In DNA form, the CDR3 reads TGCGCCAGCAGCCAAGGGGACACTCTCAATCAGCCCCAGCATTTT. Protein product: CASSQGDTLNQPQHF.

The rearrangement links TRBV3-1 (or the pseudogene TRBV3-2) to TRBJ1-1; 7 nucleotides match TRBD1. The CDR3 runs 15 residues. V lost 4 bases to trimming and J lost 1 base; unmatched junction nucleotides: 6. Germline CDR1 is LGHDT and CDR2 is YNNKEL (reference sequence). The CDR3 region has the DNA TGTGCCAGCAGCCCCTTGGGACAGCCGAACACTGAAGCTTTCTTT. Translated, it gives CASSPLGQPNTEAFF.

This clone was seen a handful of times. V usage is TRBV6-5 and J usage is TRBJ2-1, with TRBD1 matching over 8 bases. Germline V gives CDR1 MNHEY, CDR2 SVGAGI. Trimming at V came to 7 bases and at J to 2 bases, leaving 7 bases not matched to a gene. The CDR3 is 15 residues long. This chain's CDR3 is CASNSRQGTYNEQFF. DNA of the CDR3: TGTGCCAGCAACTCCCGACAGGGGACCTACAATGAGCAGTTCTTC.

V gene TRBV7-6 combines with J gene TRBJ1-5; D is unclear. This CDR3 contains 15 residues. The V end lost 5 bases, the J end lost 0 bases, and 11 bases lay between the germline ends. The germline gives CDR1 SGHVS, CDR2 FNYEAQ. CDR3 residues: CASSLGPYSNQPQHF. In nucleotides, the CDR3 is TGTGCCAGCAGCCTTGGACCCTATAGCAATCAGCCCCAGCATTTT.

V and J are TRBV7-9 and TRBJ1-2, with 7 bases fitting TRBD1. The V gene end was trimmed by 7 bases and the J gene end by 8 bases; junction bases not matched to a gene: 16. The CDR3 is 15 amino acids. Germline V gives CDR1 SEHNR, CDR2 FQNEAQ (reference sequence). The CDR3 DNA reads TGTGCCAGCACCCAGGGGCCGGGACAGCCGACGGGCTACACCTTC. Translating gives CASTQGPGQPTGYTF.

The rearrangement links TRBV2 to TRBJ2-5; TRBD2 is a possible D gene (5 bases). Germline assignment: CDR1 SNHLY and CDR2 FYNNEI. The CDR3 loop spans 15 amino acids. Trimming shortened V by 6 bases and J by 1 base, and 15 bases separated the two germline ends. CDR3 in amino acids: CASRNRGGGQETQYF. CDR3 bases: TGTGCCAGCAGGAACAGAGGAGGTGGCCAAGAGACCCAGTACTTC.

The CDR3 region has the DNA TGTGCCAGCAGTTTCTCGACAGGGGAGGCCGGGGAGCTGTTTTTT. Translation gives CASSFSTGEAGELFF. The rearrangement links TRBV6-2 or TRBV6-3 to TRBJ2-2, with 8 nucleotides matching TRBD1. Per germline, CDR1 MNHEY and CDR2 SVGEGT. The CDR3 spans 15 residues. The junction had 7 bases not matched to a gene; V was cut back by 4 bases and J by 6 bases.

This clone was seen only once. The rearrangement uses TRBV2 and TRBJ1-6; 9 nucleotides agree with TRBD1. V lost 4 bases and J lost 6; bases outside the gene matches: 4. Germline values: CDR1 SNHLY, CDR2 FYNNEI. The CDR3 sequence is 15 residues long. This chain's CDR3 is CASSAWGQGNSPLHF. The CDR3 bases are TGTGCCAGCAGTGCATGGGGACAGGGTAATTCACCCCTCCACTTT.

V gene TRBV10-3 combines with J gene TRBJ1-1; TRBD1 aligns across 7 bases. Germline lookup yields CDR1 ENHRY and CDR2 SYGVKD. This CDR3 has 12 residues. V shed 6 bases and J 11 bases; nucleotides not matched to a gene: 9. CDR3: CAIRSEGAGAFF. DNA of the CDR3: TGTGCCATCAGGAGCGAGGGGGCAGGCGCTTTCTTT.

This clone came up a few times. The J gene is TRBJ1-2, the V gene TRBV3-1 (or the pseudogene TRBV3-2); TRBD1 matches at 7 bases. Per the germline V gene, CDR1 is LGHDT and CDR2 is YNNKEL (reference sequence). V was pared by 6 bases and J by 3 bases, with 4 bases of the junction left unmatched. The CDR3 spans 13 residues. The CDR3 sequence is CASSTGTDYGYTF. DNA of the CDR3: TGTGCCAGCAGTACCGGGACAGACTATGGCTACACCTTC.

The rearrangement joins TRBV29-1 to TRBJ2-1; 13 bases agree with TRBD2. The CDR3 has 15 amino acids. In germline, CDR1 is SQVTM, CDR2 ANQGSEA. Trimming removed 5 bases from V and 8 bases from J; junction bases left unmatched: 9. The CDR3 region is CSVPGLAGVRYEQFF. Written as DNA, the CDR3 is TGCAGCGTTCCCGGACTAGCGGGAGTTCGCTATGAGCAGTTCTTC.

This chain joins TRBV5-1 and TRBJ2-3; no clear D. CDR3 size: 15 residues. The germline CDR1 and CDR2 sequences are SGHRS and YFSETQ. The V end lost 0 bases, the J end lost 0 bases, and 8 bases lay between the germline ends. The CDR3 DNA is TGCGCCAGCAGCTTGGCGGCGACTAGCACAGATACGCAGTATTTT. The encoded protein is CASSLAATSTDTQYF.

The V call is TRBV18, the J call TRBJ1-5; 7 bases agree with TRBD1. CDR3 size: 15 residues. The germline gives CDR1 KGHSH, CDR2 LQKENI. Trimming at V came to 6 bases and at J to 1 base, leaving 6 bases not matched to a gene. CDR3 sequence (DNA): TGTGCCAGCTCGCCGACAGGGCTGAGCAATCAGCCCCAGCATTTT. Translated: CASSPTGLSNQPQHF.

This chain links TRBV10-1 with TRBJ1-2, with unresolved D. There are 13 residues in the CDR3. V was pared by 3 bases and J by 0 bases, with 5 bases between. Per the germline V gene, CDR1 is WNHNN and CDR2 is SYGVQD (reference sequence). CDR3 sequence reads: CASSETANYGYTF. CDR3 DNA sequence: TGCGCCAGCAGTGAAACAGCTAACTATGGCTACACCTTC.

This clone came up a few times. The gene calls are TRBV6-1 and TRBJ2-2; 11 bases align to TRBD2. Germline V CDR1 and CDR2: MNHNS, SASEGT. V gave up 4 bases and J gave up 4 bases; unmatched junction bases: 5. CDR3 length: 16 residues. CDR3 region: CASSGIAGGPTGELFF. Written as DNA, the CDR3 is TGTGCCAGCAGTGGCATAGCGGGAGGGCCCACCGGGGAGCTGTTTTTT.

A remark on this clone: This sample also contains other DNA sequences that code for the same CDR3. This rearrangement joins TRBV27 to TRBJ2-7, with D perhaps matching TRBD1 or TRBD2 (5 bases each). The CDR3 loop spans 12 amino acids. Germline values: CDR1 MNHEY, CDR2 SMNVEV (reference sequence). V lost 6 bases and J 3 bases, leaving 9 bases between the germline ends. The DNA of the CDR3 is TGTGCCAGCAGCGGGGACGGCTACGAGCAGTACTTC. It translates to CASSGDGYEQYF.

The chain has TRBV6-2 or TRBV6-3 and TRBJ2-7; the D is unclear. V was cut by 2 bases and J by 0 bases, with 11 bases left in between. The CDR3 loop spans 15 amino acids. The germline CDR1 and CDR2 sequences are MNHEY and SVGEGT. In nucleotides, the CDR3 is TGTGCCAGCAGTTACGGACCTCCGGCCTCCTACGAGCAGTACTTC. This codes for CASSYGPPASYEQYF.